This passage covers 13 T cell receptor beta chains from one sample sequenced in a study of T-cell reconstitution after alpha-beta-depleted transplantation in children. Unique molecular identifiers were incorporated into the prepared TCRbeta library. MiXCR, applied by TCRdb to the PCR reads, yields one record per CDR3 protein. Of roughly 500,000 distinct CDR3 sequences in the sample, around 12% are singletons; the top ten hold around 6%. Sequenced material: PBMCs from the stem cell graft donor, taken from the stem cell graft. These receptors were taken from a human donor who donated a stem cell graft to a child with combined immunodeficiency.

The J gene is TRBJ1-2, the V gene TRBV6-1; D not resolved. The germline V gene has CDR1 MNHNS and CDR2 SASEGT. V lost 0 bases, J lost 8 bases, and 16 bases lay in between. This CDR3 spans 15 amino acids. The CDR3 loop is CASSEALKLWEGYTF. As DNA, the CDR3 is TGTGCCAGCAGTGAAGCGCTAAAGTTGTGGGAGGGCTACACCTTC.

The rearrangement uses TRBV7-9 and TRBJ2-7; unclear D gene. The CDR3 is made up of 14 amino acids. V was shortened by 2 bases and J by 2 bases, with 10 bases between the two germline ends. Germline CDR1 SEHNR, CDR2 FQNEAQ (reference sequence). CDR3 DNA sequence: TGTGCCAGCAGCTTATCAGTCCTGGCCTACGAGCAGTACTTC. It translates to CASSLSVLAYEQYF.

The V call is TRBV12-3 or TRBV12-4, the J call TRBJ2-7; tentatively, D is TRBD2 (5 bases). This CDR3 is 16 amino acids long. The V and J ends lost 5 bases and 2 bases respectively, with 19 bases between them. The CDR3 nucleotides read TGTGCCAGCAGTGGATTTCGGGGAAAAACAGCCTACGAGCAGTACTTC. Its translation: CASSGFRGKTAYEQYF.

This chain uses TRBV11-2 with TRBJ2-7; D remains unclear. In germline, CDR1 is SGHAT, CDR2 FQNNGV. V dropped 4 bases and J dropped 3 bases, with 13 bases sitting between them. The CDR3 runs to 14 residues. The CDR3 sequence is CASSSPPGHYEQYF. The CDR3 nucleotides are TGTGCCAGCAGCTCACCCCCGGGCCACTACGAGCAGTACTTC. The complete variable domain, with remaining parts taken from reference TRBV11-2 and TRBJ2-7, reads EAGVAQSPRYKIIEKRQSVAFWCNPISGHATLYWYQQILGQGPKLLIQFQNNGVVDDSQLPKDRFSAERLKGVDSTLKIQPAKLEDSAVYLCASSSPPGHYEQYFGPGTRLTVT.

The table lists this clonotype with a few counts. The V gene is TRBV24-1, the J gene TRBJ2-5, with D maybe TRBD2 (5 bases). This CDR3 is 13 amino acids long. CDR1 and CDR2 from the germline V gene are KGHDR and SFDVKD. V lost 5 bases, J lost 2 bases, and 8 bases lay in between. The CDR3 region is CATSGGSQETQYF. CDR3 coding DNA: TGTGCCACCAGTGGAGGGTCTCAAGAGACCCAGTACTTC.

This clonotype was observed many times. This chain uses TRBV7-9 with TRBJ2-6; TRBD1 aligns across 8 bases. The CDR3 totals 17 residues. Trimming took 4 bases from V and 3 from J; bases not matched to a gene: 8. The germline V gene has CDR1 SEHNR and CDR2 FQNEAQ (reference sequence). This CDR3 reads CASSSGDRGYGANVLTF. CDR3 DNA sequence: TGTGCCAGCAGCTCCGGTGACAGGGGATATGGGGCCAACGTCCTGACTTTC.

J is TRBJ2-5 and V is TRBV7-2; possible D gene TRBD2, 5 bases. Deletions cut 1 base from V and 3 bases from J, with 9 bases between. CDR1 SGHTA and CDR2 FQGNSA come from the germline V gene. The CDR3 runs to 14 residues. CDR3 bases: TGTGCCAGCAGCTTAGGTTACGGGGAAGAGACCCAGTACTTC. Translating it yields CASSLGYGEETQYF. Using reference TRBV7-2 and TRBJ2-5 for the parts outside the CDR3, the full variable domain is GAGVSQSPSNKVTEKGKDVELRCDPISGHTALYWYRQSLGQGLEFLIYFQGNSAPDKSGLPSDRFSAERTGGSVSTLTIQRTQQEDSAVYLCASSLGYGEETQYFGPGTRLLVL.

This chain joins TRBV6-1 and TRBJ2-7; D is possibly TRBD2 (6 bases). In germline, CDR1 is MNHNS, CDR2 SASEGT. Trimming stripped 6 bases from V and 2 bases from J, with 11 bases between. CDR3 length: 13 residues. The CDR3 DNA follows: TGTGCCAGCAGAGATAGCGGAACCTACGAGCAGTACTTC. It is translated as CASRDSGTYEQYF.

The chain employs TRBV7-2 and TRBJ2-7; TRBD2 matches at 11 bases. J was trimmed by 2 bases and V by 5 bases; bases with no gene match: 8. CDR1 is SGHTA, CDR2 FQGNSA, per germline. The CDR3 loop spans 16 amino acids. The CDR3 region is CASSPDLAGGAYEQYF. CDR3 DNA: TGTGCCAGCAGCCCAGATCTAGCGGGGGGCGCCTACGAGCAGTACTTC.

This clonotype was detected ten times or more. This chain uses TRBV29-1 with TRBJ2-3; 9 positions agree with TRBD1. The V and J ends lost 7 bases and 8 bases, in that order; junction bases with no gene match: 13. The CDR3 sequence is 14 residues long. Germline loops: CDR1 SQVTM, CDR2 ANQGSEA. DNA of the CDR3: TGCAGCGGGTCTGGGGACAGGGCGTTTGTTACGCAGTATTTT. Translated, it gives CSGSGDRAFVTQYF.

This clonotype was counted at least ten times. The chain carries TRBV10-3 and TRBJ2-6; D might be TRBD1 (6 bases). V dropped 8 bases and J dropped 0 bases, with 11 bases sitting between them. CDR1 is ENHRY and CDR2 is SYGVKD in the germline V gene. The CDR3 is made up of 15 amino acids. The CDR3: CAIERGGSGANVLTF. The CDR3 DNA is TGTGCCATCGAACGAGGGGGCTCTGGGGCCAACGTCCTGACTTTC.

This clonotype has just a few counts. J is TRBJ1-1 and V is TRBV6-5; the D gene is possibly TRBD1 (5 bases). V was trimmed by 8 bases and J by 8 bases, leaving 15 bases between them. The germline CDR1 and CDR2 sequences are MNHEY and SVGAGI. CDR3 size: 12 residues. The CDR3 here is CASGGYGREAFF. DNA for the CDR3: TGTGCCAGCGGGGGATATGGTCGGGAAGCTTTCTTT.

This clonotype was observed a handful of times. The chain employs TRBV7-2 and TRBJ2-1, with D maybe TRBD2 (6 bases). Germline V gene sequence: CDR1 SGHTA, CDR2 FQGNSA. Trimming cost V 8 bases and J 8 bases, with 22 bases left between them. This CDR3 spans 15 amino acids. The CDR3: CASGKGRDWKDEQFF. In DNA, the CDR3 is TGTGCCAGCGGCAAAGGGCGGGACTGGAAGGATGAGCAGTTCTTC.